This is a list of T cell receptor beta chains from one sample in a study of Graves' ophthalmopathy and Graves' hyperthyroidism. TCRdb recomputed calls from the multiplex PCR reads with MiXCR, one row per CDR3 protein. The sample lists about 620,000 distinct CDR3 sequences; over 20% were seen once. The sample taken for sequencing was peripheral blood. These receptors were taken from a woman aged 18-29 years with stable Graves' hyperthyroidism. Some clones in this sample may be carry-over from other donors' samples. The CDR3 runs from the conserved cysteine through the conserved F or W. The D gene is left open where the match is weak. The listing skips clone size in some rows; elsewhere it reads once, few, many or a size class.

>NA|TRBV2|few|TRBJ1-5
CASSWGRERILTSNQPQHF
TGTGCCAGCAGTTGGGGACGGGAGCGGATTCTGACTAGCAATCAGCCCCAGCATTTT
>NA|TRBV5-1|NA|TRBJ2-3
CASSPVVGPRGTDTQYF
TGCGCCAGCAGCCCGGTGGTAGGACCGCGAGGCACAGATACGCAGTATTTT
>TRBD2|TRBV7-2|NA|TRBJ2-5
CASSTLPSGDWETQYF
TGTGCCAGCAGCACCCTCCCTAGCGGGGATTGGGAGACCCAGTACTTC
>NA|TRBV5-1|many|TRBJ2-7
CASSFRTATYEQYF
TGCGCCAGCAGCTTTAGGACGGCTACCTACGAGCAGTACTTC
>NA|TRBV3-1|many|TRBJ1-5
CASSQDEGQPQHF
TGTGCCAGCAGCCAAGACGAAGGACAGCCCCAGCATTTT
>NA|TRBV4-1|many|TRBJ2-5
CASSRGPGGGETQYF
TGCGCCAGCAGCCGTGGACCAGGGGGGGGCGAGACCCAGTACTTC
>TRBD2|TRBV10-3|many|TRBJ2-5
CAISESRLAGGKETQYF
TGTGCCATCAGTGAGTCCCGACTAGCGGGGGGGAAGGAGACCCAGTACTTC
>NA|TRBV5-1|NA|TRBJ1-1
CASRNVLANTEAFF
TGCGCCAGCAGGAACGTTCTTGCGAACACTGAAGCTTTCTTT
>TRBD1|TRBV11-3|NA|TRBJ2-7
CASSLGTVEQYF
TGTGCCAGCAGCTTGGGGACAGTCGAGCAGTACTTC
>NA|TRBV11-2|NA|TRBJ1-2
CASSLVPGEIANHPLNYGYTF
TGTGCCAGCAGCTTAGTTCCGGGGGAAATAGCCAACCACCCTCTTAACTATGGCTACACCTTC
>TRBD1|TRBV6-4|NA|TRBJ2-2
CASSDTGQGAGELFF
TGTGCCAGCAGTGACACCGGACAGGGGGCCGGGGAGCTGTTTTTT
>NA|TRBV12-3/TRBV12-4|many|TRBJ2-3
CASSFQQDQDTQYF
TGTGCCAGCAGTTTTCAGCAGGATCAGGATACGCAGTATTTT
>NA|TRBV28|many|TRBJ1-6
CASSLWTENSPLHF
TGTGCCAGCAGTTTATGGACAGAGAATTCACCCCTCCACTTT
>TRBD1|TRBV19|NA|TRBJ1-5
CASRGSTGGASNQPQHF
TGTGCCAGTAGGGGGTCCACAGGGGGCGCGAGCAATCAGCCCCAGCATTTT
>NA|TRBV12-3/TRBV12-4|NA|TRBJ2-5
CASSLFRVGETQYF
TGTGCCAGCAGTTTATTTCGGGTAGGGGAGACCCAGTACTTC
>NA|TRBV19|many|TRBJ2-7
CASSRRSATESEQYF
TGTGCCAGTAGTAGACGATCGGCGACTGAGAGCGAGCAGTACTTC
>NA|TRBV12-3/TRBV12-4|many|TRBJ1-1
CASSPQTWTEAFF
TGTGCCAGCAGTCCCCAGACTTGGACTGAAGCTTTCTTT
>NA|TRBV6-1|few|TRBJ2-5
CASSLGGGVGETQYF
TGTGCCAGCAGCCTTGGGGGGGGCGTTGGGGAGACCCAGTACTTC
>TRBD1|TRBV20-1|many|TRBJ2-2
CSARADRGIGTGELFF
TGCAGTGCTAGAGCCGACAGGGGTATTGGCACCGGGGAGCTGTTTTTT
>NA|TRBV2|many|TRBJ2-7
CASRPGHLPIYEQYF
TGTGCCAGCAGACCCGGACACTTACCCATCTACGAGCAGTACTTC
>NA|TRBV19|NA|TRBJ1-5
CASRGFEWQPQHF
TGTGCCAGTAGAGGTTTCGAATGGCAGCCCCAGCATTTT
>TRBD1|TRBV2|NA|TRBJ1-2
CASPGGDAGYTF
TGTGCCAGCCCAGGGGGCGATGCTGGCTACACCTTC
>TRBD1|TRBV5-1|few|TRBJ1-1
CASSPLKNYLPWQGGFYTEAFF
TGCGCCAGCAGCCCACTGAAGAATTATCTACCGTGGCAGGGGGGTTTCTACACTGAAGCTTTCTTT
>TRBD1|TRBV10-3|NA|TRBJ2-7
CAIGDRVDEQYF
TGTGCCATCGGGGACAGGGTCGACGAGCAGTACTTC
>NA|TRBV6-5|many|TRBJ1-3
CASSYTHGISGNTIYF
TGTGCCAGCAGTTACACCCACGGGATCTCTGGAAACACCATATATTTT
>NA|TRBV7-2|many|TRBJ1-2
CASSPSVYYGYTF
TGTGCCAGCAGCCCATCAGTCTACTATGGCTACACCTTC
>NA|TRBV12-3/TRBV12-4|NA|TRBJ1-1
CASSFVSAANTEAFF
TGTGCCAGCAGTTTCGTTTCGGCAGCAAACACTGAAGCTTTCTTT
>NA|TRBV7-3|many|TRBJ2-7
CASSLTRKWIYYEQYF
TGTGCCAGCAGCTTAACGAGAAAGTGGATTTACTACGAGCAGTACTTC
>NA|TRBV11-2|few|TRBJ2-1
CASSRTYRGDYNEQFF
TGTGCCAGCAGCCGAACCTATCGGGGTGACTACAATGAGCAGTTCTTC
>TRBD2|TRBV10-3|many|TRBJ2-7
CAIGLAGEIYEQYF
TGTGCCATCGGTCTAGCGGGAGAGATATACGAGCAGTACTTC
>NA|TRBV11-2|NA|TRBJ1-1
CASAEGDFTEAFF
TGTGCCAGCGCGGAGGGGGATTTCACTGAAGCTTTCTTT
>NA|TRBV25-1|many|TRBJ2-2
CASSDSGPNTGELFF
TGTGCCAGCAGTGATTCGGGTCCTAACACCGGGGAGCTGTTTTTT
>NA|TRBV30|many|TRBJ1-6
CAWVSGNQSPLHF
TGTGCCTGGGTCTCCGGCAACCAATCACCCCTCCACTTT
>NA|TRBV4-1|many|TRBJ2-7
CASSQDQGLYDEQYF
TGCGCCAGCAGCCAAGATCAGGGGCTATACGACGAGCAGTACTTC
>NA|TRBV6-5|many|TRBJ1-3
CASILDSGNTIYF
NA
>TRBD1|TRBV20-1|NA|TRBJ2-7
CSAREDRARSYEQYF
TGCAGTGCTAGAGAGGACAGGGCTCGATCCTACGAGCAGTACTTC
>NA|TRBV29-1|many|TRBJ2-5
CSVDLGPGRTQYF
TGCAGCGTTGATCTAGGACCGGGGAGGACCCAGTACTTC
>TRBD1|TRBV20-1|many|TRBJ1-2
CSASRGRSYGYTF
TGCAGTGCTTCCAGGGGGCGAAGCTATGGCTACACCTTC
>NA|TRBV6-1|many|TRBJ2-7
CASSIQGGYEQYF
TGTGCCAGCAGCATTCAGGGAGGCTACGAGCAGTACTTC
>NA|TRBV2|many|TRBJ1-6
CASRATGGRGSPLHF
TGTGCCTCCCGTGCGACAGGAGGGCGGGGTTCACCCCTCCACTTT
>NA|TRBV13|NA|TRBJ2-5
CASSGPGAQYF
TGTGCCAGCAGCGGACCTGGGGCCCAGTACTTC
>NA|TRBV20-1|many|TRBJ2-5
CSASMETQYF
TGCAGTGCTTCTATGGAGACCCAGTACTTC
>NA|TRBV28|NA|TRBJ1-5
CASSPFQGGNQPQHF
TGTGCCAGCAGTCCATTTCAGGGAGGGAATCAGCCCCAGCATTTT
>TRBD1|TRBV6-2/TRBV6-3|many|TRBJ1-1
CASSYAQGGKAFF
TGTGCCAGCAGTTATGCCCAGGGGGGTAAAGCTTTCTTT
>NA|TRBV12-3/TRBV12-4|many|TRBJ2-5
CASSRGGRETQYF
TGTGCCAGCAGCAGGGGAGGTAGAGAGACCCAGTACTTC
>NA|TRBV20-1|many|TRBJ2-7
CSARDLRGYEQYF
TGCAGTGCTAGAGATCTCAGGGGCTACGAGCAGTACTTC
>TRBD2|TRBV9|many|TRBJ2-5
CASSTGLAGVSQETQYF
TGTGCCAGCAGCACAGGACTAGCGGGAGTGAGCCAAGAGACCCAGTACTTC
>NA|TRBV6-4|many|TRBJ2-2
CASRTDSGPGELFF
TGTGCCAGCAGAACGGACAGTGGGCCCGGGGAGCTGTTTTTT
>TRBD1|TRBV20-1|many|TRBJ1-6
CSARDGRTGSSPLHF
TGCAGTGCTAGAGATGGTCGGACAGGGTCATCACCCCTCCACTTT
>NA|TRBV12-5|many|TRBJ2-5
CASGGARETQYF
TGTGCTAGTGGAGGGGCGCGGGAGACCCAGTACTTC
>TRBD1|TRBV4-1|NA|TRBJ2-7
CASRSRDRAIYEQYF
TGCGCCAGCAGAAGCCGGGACAGGGCAATCTACGAGCAGTACTTC
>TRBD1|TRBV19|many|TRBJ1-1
CASTPTGMGTEAFF
TGTGCCAGTACCCCGACAGGGATGGGCACTGAAGCTTTCTTT
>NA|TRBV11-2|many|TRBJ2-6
CASSRGHISGANVLTF
TGTGCCAGCAGCAGGGGACACATCTCTGGGGCCAACGTCCTGACTTTC